Listed below are T cell receptor beta chains from one sample, sequenced in a study of T cells in localized non-small cell lung cancer. The table came from immunoSEQ multiplex PCR; TCRdb's copy has only in-frame clones and leaves some out. Of 20,000 to 25,000 clones listed, 85% to 90% are singletons. The material sequenced was peripheral blood, taken before any cancer treatment. These TCRs come from a male donor at least 60 years old with stage I lung adenocarcinoma. Each CDR3 is given with its conserved first and last residue. Each record gives: CDR3 protein, CDR3 DNA, J gene, D gene, clone size, V gene. D genes are given only for firm matches. Clone size is shown for a subset of rows, as once, few, many or a class of expanded clone.

CASSSLAGGLETQYF,TGTGCCAGCAGTTCGCTAGCGGGGGGGCTTGAGACCCAGTACTTC,TRBJ2-5,TRBD2,.,TRBV28
CAGTGPANNSPLHF,TGTGCTGGAACGGGGCCCGCCAATAATTCACCCCTCCACTTT,TRBJ1-6,.,.,TRBV30
CATSRELAGGNEQFF,TGTGCCACCAGCAGAGAGCTAGCGGGAGGGAATGAGCAGTTCTTC,TRBJ2-1,TRBD2,.,TRBV15
CASSPWGVGETQYF,TGTGCCAGCAGCCCCTGGGGGGTCGGAGAGACCCAGTACTTC,TRBJ2-5,.,once,TRBV7-2
CASSYSPGGLGNEQFF,TGTGCCAGCAGCTACTCCCCGGGGGGGCTCGGCAATGAGCAGTTCTTC,TRBJ2-1,TRBD2,few,TRBV7-8
CASSESGRTEAFF,TGCGCCAGCAGTGAGTCCGGGCGGACTGAAGCTTTCTTT,TRBJ1-1,.,.,TRBV10-1
CASSLFGTDPNYGYTF,TGTGCCAGCAGCTTGTTCGGGACAGACCCTAACTATGGCTACACCTTC,TRBJ1-2,TRBD1,once,TRBV5-4
CASTRGVEAFF,TGTGCCAGCACCCGAGGGGTCGAAGCTTTCTTT,TRBJ1-1,.,once,TRBV28
CAWNPGTSGYQETQYF,TGTGCCTGGAACCCGGGGACTAGCGGTTACCAAGAGACCCAGTACTTC,TRBJ2-5,TRBD2,.,TRBV30
CASSYSWDGNSPLHF,TGTGCCAGCAGTTACTCCTGGGACGGGAATTCACCCCTCCACTTT,TRBJ1-6,.,.,TRBV6-5
CASSITGPPYEQYF,TGTGCCAGTAGCATCACAGGGCCCCCCTACGAGCAGTACTTC,TRBJ2-7,.,.,TRBV19
CASSTLQASRPEAFF,TGTGCCAGCAGCACCCTTCAGGCGTCTCGGCCTGAAGCTTTCTTT,TRBJ1-1,.,.,TRBV7-9
CATRGGRRDQPQHF,TGTGCCACCCGGGGGGGGAGGAGGGATCAGCCCCAGCATTTT,TRBJ1-5,.,once,TRBV28
CARSLVELLIYNEQFF,TGTGCCAGAAGCTTGGTCGAACTTCTCATTTACAATGAGCAGTTCTTC,TRBJ2-1,.,.,TRBV5-3
CASSLVYEPTNEKLFF,TGCGCCAGCAGCTTGGTATACGAACCAACTAATGAAAAACTGTTTTTT,TRBJ1-4,.,.,TRBV5-1
CASSPDQNTEAFF,TGTGCCAGCTCACCGGATCAGAACACTGAAGCTTTCTTT,TRBJ1-1,.,few,TRBV18
CASSDADRLNTEAFF,TGTGCCAGCAGTGACGCGGACAGGTTGAACACTGAAGCTTTCTTT,TRBJ1-1,TRBD1,.,TRBV25-1
CASSRRYGGRFTNNEQFF,TGTGCCAGCAGCCGTAGATACGGGGGCCGATTTACTAACAATGAGCAGTTCTTC,TRBJ2-1,.,.,TRBV5-4
CASSSGLDQPQHF,TGTGCCAGCAGCTCAGGTCTAGATCAGCCCCAGCATTTT,TRBJ1-5,.,.,TRBV7-9
CASSPEMYGRGTGELFF,TGTGCCAGCAGCCCGGAAATGTACGGGAGGGGTACCGGGGAGCTGTTTTTT,TRBJ2-2,TRBD2,.,TRBV7-2
CASSLQGLKHEQFF,TGTGCCAGCTCACTTCAGGGGCTCAAGCATGAGCAGTTCTTC,TRBJ2-1,.,once,TRBV18
CASSFPGQKNTEAFF,TGTGCCAGCAGTTTTCCAGGACAAAAGAACACTGAAGCTTTCTTT,TRBJ1-1,.,.,TRBV28
CSVEARGRNSNYGYTF,TGCAGCGTTGAAGCTCGTGGGAGAAACTCTAACTATGGCTACACCTTC,TRBJ1-2,.,.,TRBV29-1
CASSGRTLGQSNQPQHF,TGTGCCAGCAGTGGACGAACGCTGGGACAGAGCAATCAGCCCCAGCATTTT,TRBJ1-5,TRBD1,.,TRBV6-1
CASSLSGTSLDTQYF,TGTGCCAGCAGCTTATCCGGGACTAGCTTAGATACGCAGTATTTT,TRBJ2-3,TRBD2,.,TRBV7-2